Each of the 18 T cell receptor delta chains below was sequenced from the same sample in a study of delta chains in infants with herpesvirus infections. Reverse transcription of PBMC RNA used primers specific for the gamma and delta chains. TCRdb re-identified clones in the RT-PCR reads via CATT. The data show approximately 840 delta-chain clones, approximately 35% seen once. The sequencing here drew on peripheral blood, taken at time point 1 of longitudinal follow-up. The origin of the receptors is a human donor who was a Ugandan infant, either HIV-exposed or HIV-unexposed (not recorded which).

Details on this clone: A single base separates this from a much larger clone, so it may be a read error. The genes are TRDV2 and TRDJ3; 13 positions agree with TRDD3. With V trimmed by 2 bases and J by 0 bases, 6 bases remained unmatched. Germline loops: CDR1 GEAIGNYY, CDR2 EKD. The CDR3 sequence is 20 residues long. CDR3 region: CACDKVLGDTCSWDTRQMFF. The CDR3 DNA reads TGTGCCTGTGACAAAGTACTGGGGGATACGTGCTCCTGGGACACCCGACAGATGTTTTTC.

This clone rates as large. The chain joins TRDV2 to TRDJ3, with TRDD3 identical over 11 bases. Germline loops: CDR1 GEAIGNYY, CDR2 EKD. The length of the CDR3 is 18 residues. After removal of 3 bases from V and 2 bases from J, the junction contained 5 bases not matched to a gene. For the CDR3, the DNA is TGTGCCTGTGACGTACTGGGGGATAAAGCCTGGGACACCCGACAGATGTTTTTC. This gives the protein CACDVLGDKAWDTRQMFF.

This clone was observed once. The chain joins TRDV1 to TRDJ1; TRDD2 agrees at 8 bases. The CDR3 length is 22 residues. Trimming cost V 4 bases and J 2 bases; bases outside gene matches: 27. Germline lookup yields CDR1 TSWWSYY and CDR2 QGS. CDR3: CALGAFLRVTGLYEAWTDKLIF. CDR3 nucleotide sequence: TGTGCTCTTGGGGCCTTCCTAAGAGTGACTGGGCTTTATGAGGCATGGACCGATAAACTCATCTTT.

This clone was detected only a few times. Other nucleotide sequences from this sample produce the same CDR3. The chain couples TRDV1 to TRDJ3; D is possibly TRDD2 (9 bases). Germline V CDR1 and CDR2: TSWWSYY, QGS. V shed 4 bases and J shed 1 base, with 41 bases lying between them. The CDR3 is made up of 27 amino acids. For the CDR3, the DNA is TGTGCTCTTGGGGGCTCCTTAACGCCTTCCTACTCCGCTTGTACTGGGGGGGGGTCCTGGGACACCCGACAGATGTTTTTC. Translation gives CALGGSLTPSYSACTGGGSWDTRQMFF.

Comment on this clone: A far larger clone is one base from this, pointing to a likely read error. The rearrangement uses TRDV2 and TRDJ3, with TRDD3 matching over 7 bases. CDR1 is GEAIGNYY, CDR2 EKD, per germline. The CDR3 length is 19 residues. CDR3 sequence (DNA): TGTGCCTGTGATCCGGTACTGGGGATTAGCTCCTGGGAAACCCGACAGATGTTTTTC. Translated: CACDPVLGISSWETRQMFF.

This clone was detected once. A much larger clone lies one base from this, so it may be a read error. The CDR3: CALGVHADFCGDTTPKLIF. The CDR3 DNA follows: TGTGCTCTTGGGGTCCATGCGGATTTTTGTGGGGATACGACACCTAAACTCATCTTT. The rearrangement links TRDV1 to TRDJ1; the match to TRDD3 covers 9 bases. The CDR3 runs to 19 residues. Germline V CDR1 and CDR2: TSWWSYY, QGS. V was pared by 4 bases and J by 7 bases, with 22 bases of the junction left unmatched.

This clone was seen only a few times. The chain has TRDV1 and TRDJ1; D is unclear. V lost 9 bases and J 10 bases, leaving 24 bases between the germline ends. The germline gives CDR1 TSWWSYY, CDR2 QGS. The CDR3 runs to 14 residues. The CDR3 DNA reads TGTGCTCTAGGGCGCCCCCCGGGTCGGTTTGGACTCATCTTT. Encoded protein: CALGRPPGRFGLIF.

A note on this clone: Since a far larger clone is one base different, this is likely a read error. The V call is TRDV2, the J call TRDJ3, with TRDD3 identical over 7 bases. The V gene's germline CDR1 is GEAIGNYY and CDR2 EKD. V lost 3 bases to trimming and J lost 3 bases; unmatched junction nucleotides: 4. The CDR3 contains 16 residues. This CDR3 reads CACDAWGYWDTRQMFF. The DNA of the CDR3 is TGTGCCTGTGACGCCTGGGGATACTGGGACACCCGACAGATGTTTTTC.

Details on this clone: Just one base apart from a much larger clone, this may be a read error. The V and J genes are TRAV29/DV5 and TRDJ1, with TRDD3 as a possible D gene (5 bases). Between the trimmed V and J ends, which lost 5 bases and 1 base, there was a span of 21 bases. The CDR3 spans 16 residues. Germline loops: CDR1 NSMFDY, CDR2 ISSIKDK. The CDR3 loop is CAAPVGIRLSTDKLIF. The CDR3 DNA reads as TGTGCAGCCCCCGTGGGTATACGGTTAAGCACCGATAAACTCATCTTT.

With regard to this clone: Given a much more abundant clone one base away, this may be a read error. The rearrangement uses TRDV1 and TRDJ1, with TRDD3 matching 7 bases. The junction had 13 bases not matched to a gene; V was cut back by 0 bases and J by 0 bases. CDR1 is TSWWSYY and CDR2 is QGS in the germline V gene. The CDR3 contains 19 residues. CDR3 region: CALGELCTRGMRHTDKLIF. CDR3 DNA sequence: TGTGCTCTTGGGGAACTCTGCACCCGGGGGATGAGACACACCGATAAACTCATCTTT.

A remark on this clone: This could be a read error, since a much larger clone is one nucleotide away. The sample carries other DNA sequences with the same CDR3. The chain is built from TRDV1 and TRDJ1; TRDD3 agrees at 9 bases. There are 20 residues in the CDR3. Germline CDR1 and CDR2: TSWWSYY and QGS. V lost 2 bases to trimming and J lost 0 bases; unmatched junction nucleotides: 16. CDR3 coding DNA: TGTGCTCTTGGGGAAAATAGGCTACGGGGATACGGGGTCCACACCGATAAACTCATCTTT. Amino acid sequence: CALGENRLRGYGVHTDKLIF.

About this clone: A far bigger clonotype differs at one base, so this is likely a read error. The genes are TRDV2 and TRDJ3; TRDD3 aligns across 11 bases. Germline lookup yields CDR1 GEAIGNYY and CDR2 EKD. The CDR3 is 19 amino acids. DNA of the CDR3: TGTGCCTGTGACACCGTACTGGGGGATAGCTCCTGGGACACCGGACAGATGTTTTTC. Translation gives CACDTVLGDSSWDTGQMFF.

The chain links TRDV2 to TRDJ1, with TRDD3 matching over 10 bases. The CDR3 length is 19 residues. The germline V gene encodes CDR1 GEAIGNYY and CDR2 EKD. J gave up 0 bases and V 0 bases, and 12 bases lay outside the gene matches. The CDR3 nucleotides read TGTGCCTGTGACACCGGACCGTCTACTGGGGGATCGGACACCGATAAACTCATCTTT. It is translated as CACDTGPSTGGSDTDKLIF.

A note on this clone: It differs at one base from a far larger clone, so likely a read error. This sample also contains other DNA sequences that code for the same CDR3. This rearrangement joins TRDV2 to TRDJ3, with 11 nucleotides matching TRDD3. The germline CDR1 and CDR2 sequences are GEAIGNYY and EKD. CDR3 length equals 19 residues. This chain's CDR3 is CACDKVLGDSSWDTRQMFF. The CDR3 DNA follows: TGTGCCTGTGACAAAGTACTGGGGGATAGCTCCTGGGACACACGACAGATGTTTTTC.

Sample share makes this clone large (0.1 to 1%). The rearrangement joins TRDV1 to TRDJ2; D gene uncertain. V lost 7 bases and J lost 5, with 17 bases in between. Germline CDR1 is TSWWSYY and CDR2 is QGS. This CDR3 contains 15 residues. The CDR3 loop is CALEAFRTSTAQLFF. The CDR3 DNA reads TGTGCTCTTGAGGCGTTTCGTACCTCCACAGCACAACTCTTCTTT.

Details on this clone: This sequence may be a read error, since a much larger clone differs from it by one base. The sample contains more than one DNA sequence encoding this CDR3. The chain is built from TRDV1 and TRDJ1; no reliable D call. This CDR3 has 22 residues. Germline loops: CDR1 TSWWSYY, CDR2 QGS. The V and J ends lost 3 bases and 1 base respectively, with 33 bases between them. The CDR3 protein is CALGDGLGLPNRGALITDKLIF. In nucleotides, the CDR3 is TGTGCTCTTGGGGACGGATTAGGCCTGCCTAATCGCGGGGCACTCATCACCGATAAACTCATCTTT.

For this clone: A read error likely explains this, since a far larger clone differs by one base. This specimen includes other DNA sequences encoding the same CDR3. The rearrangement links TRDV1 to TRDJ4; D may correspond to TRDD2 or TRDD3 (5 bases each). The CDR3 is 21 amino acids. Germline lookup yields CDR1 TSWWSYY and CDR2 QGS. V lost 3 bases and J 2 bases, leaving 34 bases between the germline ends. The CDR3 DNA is TGTGCTCTTGGGGAGACTTCATCTTTACTAGGGATTCCTCTTCGGGGTAGACCCCTGATCTTT. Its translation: CALGETSSLLGIPLRGRPLIF.

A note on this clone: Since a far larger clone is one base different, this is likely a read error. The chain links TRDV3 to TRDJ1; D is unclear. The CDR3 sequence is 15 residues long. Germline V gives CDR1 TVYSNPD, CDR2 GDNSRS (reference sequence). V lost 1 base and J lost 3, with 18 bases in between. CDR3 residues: CAFTRPLRYADKLIF. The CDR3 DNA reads TGTGCCTTTACCCGCCCTCTAAGGTACGCCGATAAACTCATCTTT.